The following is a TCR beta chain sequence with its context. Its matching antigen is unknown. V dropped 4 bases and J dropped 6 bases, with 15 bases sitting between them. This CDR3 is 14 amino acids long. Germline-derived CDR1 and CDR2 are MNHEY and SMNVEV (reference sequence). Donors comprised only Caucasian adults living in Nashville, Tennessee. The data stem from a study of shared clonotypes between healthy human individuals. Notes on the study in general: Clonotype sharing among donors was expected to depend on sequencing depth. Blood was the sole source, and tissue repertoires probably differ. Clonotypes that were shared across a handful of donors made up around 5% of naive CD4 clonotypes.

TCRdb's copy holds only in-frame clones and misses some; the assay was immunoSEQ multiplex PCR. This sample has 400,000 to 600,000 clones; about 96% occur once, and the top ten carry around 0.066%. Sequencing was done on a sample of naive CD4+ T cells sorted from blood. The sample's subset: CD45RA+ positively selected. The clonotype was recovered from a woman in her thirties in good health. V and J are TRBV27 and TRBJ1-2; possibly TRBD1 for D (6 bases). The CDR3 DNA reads TGTGCCAGCAGTTCCCACCAGGGGACAAATGGCTACACCTTC. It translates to CASSSHQGTNGYTF.